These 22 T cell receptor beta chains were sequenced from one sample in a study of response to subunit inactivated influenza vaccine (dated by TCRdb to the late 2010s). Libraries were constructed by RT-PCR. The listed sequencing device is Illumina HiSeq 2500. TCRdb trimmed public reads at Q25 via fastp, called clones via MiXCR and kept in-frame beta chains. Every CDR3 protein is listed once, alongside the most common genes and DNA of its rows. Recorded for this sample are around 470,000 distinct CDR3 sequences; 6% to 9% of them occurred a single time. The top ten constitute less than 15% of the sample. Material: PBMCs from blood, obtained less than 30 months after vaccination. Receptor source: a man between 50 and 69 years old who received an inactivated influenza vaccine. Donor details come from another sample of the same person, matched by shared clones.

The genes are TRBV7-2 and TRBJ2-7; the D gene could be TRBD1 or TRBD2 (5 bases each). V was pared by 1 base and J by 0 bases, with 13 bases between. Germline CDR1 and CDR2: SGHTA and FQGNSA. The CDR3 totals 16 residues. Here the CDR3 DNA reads TGTGCCAGCAGCTTAGTGTCAGGGACCCACTCCTACGAGCAGTACTTC. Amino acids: CASSLVSGTHSYEQYF.

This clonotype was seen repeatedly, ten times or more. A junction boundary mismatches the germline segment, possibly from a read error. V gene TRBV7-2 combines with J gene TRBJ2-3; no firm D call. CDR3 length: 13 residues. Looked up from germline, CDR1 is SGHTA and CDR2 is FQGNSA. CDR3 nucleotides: TGCGCCAGCAGCTTGGGCGTTACAGATACGCAGTATTTT. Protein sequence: CASSLGVTDTQYF.

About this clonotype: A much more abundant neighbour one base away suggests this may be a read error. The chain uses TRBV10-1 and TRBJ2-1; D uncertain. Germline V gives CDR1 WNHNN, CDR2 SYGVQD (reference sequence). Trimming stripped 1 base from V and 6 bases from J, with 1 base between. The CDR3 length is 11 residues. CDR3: CASSECNEQFF. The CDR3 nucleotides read TGCGCCAGCAGTGAGTGCAATGAGCAGTTCTTC.

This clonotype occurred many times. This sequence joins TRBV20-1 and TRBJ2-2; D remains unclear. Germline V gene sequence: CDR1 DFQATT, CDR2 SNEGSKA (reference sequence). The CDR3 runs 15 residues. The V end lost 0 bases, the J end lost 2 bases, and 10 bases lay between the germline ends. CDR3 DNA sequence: TGCAGTGCTAGAGATCCGCGTATCAACACCGGGGAGCTGTTTTTT. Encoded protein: CSARDPRINTGELFF.

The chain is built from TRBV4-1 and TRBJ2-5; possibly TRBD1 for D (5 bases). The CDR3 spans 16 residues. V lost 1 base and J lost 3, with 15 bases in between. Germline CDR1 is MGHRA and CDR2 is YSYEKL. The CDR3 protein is CASSQVPAGIKETQYF. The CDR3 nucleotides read TGCGCCAGCAGCCAAGTTCCGGCAGGGATCAAAGAGACCCAGTACTTC.

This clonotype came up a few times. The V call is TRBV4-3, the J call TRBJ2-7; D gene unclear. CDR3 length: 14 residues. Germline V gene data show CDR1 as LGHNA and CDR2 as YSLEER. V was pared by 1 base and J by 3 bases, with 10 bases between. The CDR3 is CASSQGPLGYEQYF. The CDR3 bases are TGCGCCAGCAGCCAAGGGCCTCTAGGCTACGAGCAGTACTTC.

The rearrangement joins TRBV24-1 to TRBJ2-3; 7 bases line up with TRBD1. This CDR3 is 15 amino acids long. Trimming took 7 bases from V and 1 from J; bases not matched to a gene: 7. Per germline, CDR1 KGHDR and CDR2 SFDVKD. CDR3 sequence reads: CATSVGQFGTDTQYF. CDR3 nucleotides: TGTGCCACCAGCGTGGGACAGTTTGGCACAGATACGCAGTATTTT.

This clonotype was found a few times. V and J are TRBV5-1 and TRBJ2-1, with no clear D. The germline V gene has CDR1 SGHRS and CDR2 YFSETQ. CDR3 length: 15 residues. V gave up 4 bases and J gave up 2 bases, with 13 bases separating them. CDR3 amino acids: CASSAGGQTYNEQFF. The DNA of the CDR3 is TGCGCCAGCAGCGCTGGCGGCCAGACCTACAATGAGCAGTTCTTC. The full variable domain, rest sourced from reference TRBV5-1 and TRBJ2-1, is KAGVTQTPRYLIKTRGQQVTLSCSPISGHRSVSWYQQTPGQGLQFLFEYFSETQRNKGNFPGRFSGRQFSNSRSEMNVSTLELGDSALYLCASSAGGQTYNEQFFGPGTRLTVL.

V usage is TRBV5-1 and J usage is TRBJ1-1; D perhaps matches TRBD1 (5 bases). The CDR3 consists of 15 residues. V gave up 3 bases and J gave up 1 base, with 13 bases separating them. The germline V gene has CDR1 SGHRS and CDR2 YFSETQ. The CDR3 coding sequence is TGCGCCAGCAGCTACGAGTTGGGGCGGAACACTGAAGCTTTCTTT. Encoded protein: CASSYELGRNTEAFF.

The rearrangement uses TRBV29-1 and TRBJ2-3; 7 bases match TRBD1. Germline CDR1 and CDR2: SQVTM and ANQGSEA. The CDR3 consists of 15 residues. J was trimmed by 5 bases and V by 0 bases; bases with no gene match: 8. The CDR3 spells CSVEDRGQGVDTQYF. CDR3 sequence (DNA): TGCAGCGTTGAAGATCGAGGCCAGGGGGTAGATACGCAGTATTTT.

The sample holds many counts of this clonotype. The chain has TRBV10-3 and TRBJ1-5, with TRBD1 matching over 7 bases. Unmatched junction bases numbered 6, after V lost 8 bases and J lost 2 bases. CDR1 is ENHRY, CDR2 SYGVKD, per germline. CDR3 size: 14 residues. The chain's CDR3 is CAIWGGTGNQPQHF. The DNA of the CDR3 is TGTGCCATCTGGGGCGGGACAGGCAATCAGCCCCAGCATTTT.

The CDR3 DNA reads as TGTGCCAGCACCTTAGCCGGGACAGGGGATTTCGATGAGCAGTTCTTC. Its protein product is CASTLAGTGDFDEQFF. V is TRBV12-3 or TRBV12-4 and J is TRBJ2-1; 10 nucleotides match TRBD1. The CDR3 sequence is 16 residues long. Germline trimming cut 7 bases from V and 8 bases from J; bases unmatched to any gene: 14.

CDR3 coding DNA: TGCAGCGCCTTACACCGGGACAACCATCCCTACAATGAGCAGTTCTTC. Translated, it gives CSALHRDNHPYNEQFF. V is TRBV29-1 and J is TRBJ2-1; D is possibly TRBD1 (6 bases). Germline V gene sequence: CDR1 SQVTM, CDR2 ANQGSEA. V was cut by 7 bases and J by 2 bases, with 21 bases left in between. The CDR3 sequence is 16 residues long.

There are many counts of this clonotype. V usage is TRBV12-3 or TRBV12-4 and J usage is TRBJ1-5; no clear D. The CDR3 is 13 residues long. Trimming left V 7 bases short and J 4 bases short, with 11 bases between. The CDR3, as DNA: TGTGCCAGCACCCAGAGGGAGAATCAGCCCCAGCATTTT. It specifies CASTQRENQPQHF.

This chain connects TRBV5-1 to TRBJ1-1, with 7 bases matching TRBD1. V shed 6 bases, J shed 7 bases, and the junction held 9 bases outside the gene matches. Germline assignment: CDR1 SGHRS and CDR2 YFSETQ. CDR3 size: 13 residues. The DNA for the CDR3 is TGCGCCAGCACCCATAAGACAGGGAGTGAAGCTTTCTTT. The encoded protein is CASTHKTGSEAFF. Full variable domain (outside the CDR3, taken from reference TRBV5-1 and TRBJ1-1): KAGVTQTPRYLIKTRGQQVTLSCSPISGHRSVSWYQQTPGQGLQFLFEYFSETQRNKGNFPGRFSGRQFSNSRSEMNVSTLELGDSALYLCASTHKTGSEAFFGQGTRLTVV.

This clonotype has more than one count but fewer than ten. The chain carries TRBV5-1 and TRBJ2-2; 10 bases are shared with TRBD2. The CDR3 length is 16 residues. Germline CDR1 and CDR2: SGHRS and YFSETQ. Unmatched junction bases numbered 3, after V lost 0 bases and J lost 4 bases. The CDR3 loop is CASSLVPSGGTGELFF. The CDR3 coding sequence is TGCGCCAGCAGCTTGGTCCCTAGCGGGGGCACCGGGGAGCTGTTTTTT.

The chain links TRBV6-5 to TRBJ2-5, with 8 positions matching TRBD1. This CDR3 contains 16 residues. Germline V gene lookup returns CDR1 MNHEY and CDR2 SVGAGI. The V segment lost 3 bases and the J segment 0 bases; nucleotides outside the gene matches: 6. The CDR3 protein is CASSYARGPYQETQYF. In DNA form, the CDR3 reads TGTGCCAGCAGTTATGCCAGGGGGCCGTACCAAGAGACCCAGTACTTC.

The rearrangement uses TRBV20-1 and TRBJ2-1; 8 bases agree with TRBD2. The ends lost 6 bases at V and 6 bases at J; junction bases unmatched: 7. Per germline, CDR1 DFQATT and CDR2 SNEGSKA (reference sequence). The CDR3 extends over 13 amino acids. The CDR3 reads CSAGREVPNEQFF. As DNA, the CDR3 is TGCAGTGCCGGGAGGGAGGTACCCAATGAGCAGTTCTTC.

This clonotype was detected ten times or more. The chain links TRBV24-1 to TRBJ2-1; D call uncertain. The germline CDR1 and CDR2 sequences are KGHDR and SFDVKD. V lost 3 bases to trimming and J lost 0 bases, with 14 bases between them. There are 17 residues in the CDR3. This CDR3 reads CATSDNQADRSYNEQFF. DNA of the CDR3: TGTGCCACCAGTGATAATCAGGCAGACCGCTCCTACAATGAGCAGTTCTTC.

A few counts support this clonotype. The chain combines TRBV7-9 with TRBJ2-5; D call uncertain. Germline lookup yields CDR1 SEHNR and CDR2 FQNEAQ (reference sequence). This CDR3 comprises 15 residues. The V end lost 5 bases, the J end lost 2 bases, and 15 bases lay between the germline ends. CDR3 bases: TGTGCCAGCAGCCCCTCATGGCAGAGGCAAGAGACCCAGTACTTC. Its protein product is CASSPSWQRQETQYF.

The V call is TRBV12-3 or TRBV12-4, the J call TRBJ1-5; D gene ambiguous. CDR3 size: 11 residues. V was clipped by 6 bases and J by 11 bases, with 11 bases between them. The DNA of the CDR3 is TGTGCCAGCAGGGGGTGGGAAGCCCAGCATTTT. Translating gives CASRGWEAQHF.

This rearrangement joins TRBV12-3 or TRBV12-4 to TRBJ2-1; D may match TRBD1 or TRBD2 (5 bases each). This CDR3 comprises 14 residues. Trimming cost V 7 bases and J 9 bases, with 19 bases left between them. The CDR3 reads CASTLPHSRGEQFF. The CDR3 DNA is TGTGCCAGCACCCTACCCCATTCGAGGGGTGAGCAGTTCTTC.